This T cell receptor beta chain was captured in a study of blood T cells in healthy people across ages. Overall study findings and caveats: It was not possible, with unsorted PBMCs, to conclusively compare naive and antigen-experienced cells.

The authors ran a second PCR of 7 to 11 cycles using a sample-barcoded 5' primer and a J-beta primer mix. TCRdb re-called the 5' RACE reads with MiXCR, one entry per CDR3 protein. The sample lists about 650,000 distinct CDR3 sequences, 32% seen once, with roughly 15% in the top ten. CDR1 and CDR2 (germline): MNHEY, SMNVEV (reference sequence). The CDR3 has 13 amino acids. V was shortened by 11 bases and J by 1 base, with 11 bases between the two germline ends. There are a few counts of this clonotype. Its antigen is as yet unknown. This clonotype was sampled from a woman over 75 in good health. This chain connects TRBV27 to TRBJ2-2; no clear D. What was sequenced was blood. CDR3 in DNA: TGTGCCTCCCGAAACAGGAACACCGGGGAGCTGTTTTTT. As protein: CASRNRNTGELFF.